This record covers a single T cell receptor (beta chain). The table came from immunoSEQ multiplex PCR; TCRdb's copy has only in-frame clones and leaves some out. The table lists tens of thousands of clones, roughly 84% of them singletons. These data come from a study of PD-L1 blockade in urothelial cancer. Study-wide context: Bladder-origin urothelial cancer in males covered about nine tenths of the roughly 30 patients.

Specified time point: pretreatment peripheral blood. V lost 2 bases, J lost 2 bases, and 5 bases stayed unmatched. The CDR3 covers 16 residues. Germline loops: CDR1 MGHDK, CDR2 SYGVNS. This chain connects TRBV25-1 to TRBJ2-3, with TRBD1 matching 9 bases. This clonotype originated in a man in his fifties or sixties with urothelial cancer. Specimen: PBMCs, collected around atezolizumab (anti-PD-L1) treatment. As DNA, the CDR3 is TGTGCCAGCAGTGAAGGGACAGGGAGATACACAGATACGCAGTATTTT. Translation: CASSEGTGRYTDTQYF.